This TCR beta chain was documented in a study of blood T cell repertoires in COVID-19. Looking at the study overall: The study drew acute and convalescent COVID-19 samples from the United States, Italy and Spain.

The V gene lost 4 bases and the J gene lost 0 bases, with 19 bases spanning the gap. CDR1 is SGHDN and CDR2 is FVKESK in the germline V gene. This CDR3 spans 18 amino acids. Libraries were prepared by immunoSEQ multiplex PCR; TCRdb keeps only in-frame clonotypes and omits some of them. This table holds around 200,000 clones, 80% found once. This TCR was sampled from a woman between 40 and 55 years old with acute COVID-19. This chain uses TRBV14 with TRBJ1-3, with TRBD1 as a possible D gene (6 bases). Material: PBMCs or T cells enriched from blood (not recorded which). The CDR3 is CASSLLRGQESSGNTIYF. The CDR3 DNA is TGTGCCAGCAGCCTCCTAAGGGGACAAGAGAGCTCTGGAAACACCATATATTTT.